Detailed here is one TCR beta chain. Its antigen is still unknown. The germline V gene encodes CDR1 SGHAT and CDR2 FQNNGV. The V end lost 5 bases, the J end lost 1 base, and 11 bases lay between the germline ends. CDR3 length equals 14 residues. RNA transcripts were the template for amplifying TCR beta CDR3 regions. TCR CDR3 underwent first-round RT-PCR with the HTBI primer set. TCRdb re-derived calls from the multiplex PCR reads in MiXCR, one entry per CDR3 protein. The table shows 480,000 or so distinct CDR3 sequences, with around 43% occurring only once. This specimen comes from a study of T cells in Graves' hyperthyroidism and ophthalmopathy. Broader study findings: Most clonotypes that expanded in the thyroid above 0.001 also showed up in blood.

The sequenced sample consisted of peripheral blood or thyroid tissue (not recorded which). V is TRBV11-2 and J is TRBJ2-5; D is perhaps TRBD1 (6 bases). The TCR originated in an adult woman with Graves' disease, either hyperthyroidism or ophthalmopathy (not recorded which). The CDR3 loop reads CASSPGTIQETQYF. Here the CDR3 DNA reads TGTGCCAGCAGCCCCGGGACAATCCAAGAGACCCAGTACTTC.